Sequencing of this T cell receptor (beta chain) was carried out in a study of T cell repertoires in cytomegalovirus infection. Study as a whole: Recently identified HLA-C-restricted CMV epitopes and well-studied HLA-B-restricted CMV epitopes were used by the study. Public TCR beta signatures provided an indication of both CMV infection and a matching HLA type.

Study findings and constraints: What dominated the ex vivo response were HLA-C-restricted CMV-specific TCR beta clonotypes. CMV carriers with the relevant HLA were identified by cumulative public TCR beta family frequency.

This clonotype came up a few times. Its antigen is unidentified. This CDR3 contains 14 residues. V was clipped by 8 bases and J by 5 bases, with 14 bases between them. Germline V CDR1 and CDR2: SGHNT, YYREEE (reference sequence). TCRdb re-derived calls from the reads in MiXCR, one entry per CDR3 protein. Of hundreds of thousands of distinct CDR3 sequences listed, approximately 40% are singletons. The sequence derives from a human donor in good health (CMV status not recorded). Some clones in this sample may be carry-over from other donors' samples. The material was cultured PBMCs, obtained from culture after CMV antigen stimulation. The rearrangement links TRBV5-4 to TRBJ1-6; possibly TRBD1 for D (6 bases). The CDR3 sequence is CASSIDRNNSPLHF. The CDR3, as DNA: TGTGCCAGTAGTATTGACAGGAATAATTCACCCCTCCACTTT.